Listed here are 22 T cell receptor beta chains from one sample, sequenced in a study of blood T cell repertoires in COVID-19. Sequenced by immunoSEQ multiplex PCR; TCRdb stores in-frame clones only, minus some. The data contain about 150,000 clones, approximately 84% of them seen just once; the ten biggest clones take up 7% to 7.5%. Material: PBMCs or T cells enriched from blood (not recorded which). These receptors all stem from a woman between 45 and 65 years old who had recovered from COVID-19.

This clone was picked up one time. The CDR3 DNA is TGTGCCAGCAGCTTGGCCCAAGACAGAAGGTTATACGAGCAGTACTTC. It is translated as CASSLAQDRRLYEQYF. This chain connects TRBV5-6 to TRBJ2-7, with a tentative D call TRBD1 (5 bases). Germline V gene sequence: CDR1 SGHDT, CDR2 YYEEEE. This CDR3 has 16 residues. The V end lost 0 bases, the J end lost 4 bases, and 17 bases lay between the germline ends.

The V and J genes are TRBV6-1 and TRBJ2-7, with 8 bases identical to TRBD1. The CDR3 length is 16 residues. V lost 2 bases to trimming and J lost 1 base; unmatched junction nucleotides: 7. In germline, CDR1 is MNHNS, CDR2 SASEGT. The CDR3 sequence is CASSETADRGSYEQYF. In nucleotides, the CDR3 is TGTGCCAGCAGTGAAACAGCTGACAGGGGTTCCTACGAGCAGTACTTC.

The chain links TRBV7-3 to TRBJ2-2, with 15 bases lining up with TRBD2. The germline gives CDR1 SGHTA, CDR2 FQGTGA. CDR3 length: 17 residues. With V trimmed by 2 bases and J by 7 bases, 5 bases remained unmatched. In nucleotides, the CDR3 is TGTGCCAGCAGCTTAGGGACTAGCGGGAGGTTAGGCGGGGAGCTGTTTTTT. Residues: CASSLGTSGRLGGELFF. Variable domain in full (rest from reference TRBV7-3 and TRBJ2-2): GAGVSQTPSNKVTEKGKYVELRCDPISGHTALYWYRQSLGQGPEFLIYFQGTGAADDSGLPNDRFFAVRPEGSVSTLKIQRTERGDSAVYLCASSLGTSGRLGGELFFGEGSRLTVL.

The gene calls are TRBV24-1 and TRBJ2-5; tentative D call: TRBD1 (6 bases). CDR1 is KGHDR and CDR2 is SFDVKD in the germline V gene. This CDR3 is 13 amino acids long. With 7 bases removed from V and 5 bases from J, the gap between germline ends came to 13 bases. The CDR3 loop is CATRGAAVETQYF. The CDR3 nucleotides are TGTGCCACCAGGGGGGCAGCGGTGGAGACCCAGTACTTC.

The chain joins TRBV7-2 to TRBJ2-6; D is perhaps TRBD1 (5 bases). V gave up 4 bases and J gave up 0 bases, with 16 bases separating them. Germline V CDR1 and CDR2: SGHTA, FQGNSA. The CDR3 is made up of 18 amino acids. The CDR3 bases are TGTGCCAGCAGCTCAAAGCCTGGGGCGCGCTCTGGGGCCAACGTCCTGACTTTC. Translated: CASSSKPGARSGANVLTF.

V is TRBV29-1 and J is TRBJ2-7, with 7 bases matching TRBD1. With V trimmed by 6 bases and J by 2 bases, 7 bases remained unmatched. The length of the CDR3 is 13 residues. CDR1 and CDR2 (germline): SQVTM, ANQGSEA. The CDR3 coding sequence is TGCAGCGTGAGGACAGGAGTTGCCTACGAGCAGTACTTC. Translating it yields CSVRTGVAYEQYF.

J is TRBJ2-7 and V is TRBV6-6; D is ambiguous. This CDR3 has 14 residues. CDR1 is MNHNY and CDR2 is SVGAGI in the germline V gene (reference sequence). Trimming took 6 bases from V and 2 from J, leaving 14 bases between them. The CDR3 is CASRPTVETYEQYF. The CDR3 bases are TGTGCCAGCAGACCCACAGTAGAAACCTACGAGCAGTACTTC.

The chain employs TRBV30 and TRBJ2-5, with 9 nucleotides matching TRBD2. This CDR3 region has 13 residues. V gave up 5 bases and J gave up 5 bases; unmatched junction bases: 6. CDR1 is GTSNPN, CDR2 SVGIG, per germline (reference sequence). CDR3 in amino acids: CAWDFGLAETQYF. The CDR3 region has the DNA TGTGCCTGGGACTTCGGACTAGCGGAGACCCAGTACTTC. Combining the CDR3 with reference TRBV30 and TRBJ2-5 gives the whole variable domain SQTIHQWPATLVQPVGSPLSLECTVEGTSNPNLYWYRQAAGRGLQLLFYSVGIGQISSEVPQNLSASRPQDRQFILSSKKLLLSDSGFYLCAWDFGLAETQYFGPGTRLLVL.

V and J are TRBV9 and TRBJ1-6, with D possibly being TRBD1 (6 bases). The CDR3 has 15 residues. The ends were cut back, 3 bases at V and 7 bases at J, with 14 bases in the middle. The germline V gene encodes CDR1 SGDLS and CDR2 YYNGEE. CDR3 protein: CASSAPRGRNSPLHF. DNA for the CDR3: TGTGCCAGCAGCGCACCCAGGGGAAGGAATTCACCCCTCCACTTT.

Written as DNA, the CDR3 is TGCGCCAGCAGCTTAAACGTCGAAAGGGGGCGAAATGAGCAGTTCTTC. Translated, it gives CASSLNVERGRNEQFF. The chain joins TRBV5-1 to TRBJ2-1, with TRBD1 matching over 7 bases. Germline V CDR1 and CDR2: SGHRS, YFSETQ. The V segment lost 2 bases and the J segment 7 bases; nucleotides outside the gene matches: 12. The CDR3 runs 16 residues.

The V gene is TRBV21-1, the J gene TRBJ1-2; the D call of TRBD1 is as the table states it, not checked on the DNA. TRBV21-1 is listed as a pseudogene. The CDR3 is 14 amino acids. CDR3 amino acids: CASSKFTGGYGYTF. CDR3 coding DNA: TGTGCCAGCAGCAAGTTTACAGGGGGCTATGGCTACACCTTC.

The V gene is TRBV25-1, the J gene TRBJ1-6, with a tentative D call TRBD1 (5 bases). V lost 4 bases and J lost 4, with 14 bases in between. The germline CDR1 and CDR2 sequences are MGHDK and SYGVNS. The CDR3 is made up of 16 amino acids. CDR3 sequence (DNA): TGTGCCAGCAGTGTCGCGGGGCCCCGGTATAATTCACCCCTCCACTTT. Translation: CASSVAGPRYNSPLHF. The full variable domain, with the rest looked up from reference TRBV25-1 and TRBJ1-6, is EADIYQTPRYLVIGTGKKITLECSQTMGHDKMYWYQQDPGMELHLIHYSYGVNSTEKGDLSSESTVSRIRTEHFPLTLESARPSHTSQYLCASSVAGPRYNSPLHFGNGTRLTVT.

This chain connects TRBV18 to TRBJ2-7; TRBD1 might be the D (6 bases). Trimming took 6 bases from V and 3 from J, leaving 12 bases between them. The CDR3 is 13 amino acids. CDR1 is KGHSH and CDR2 is LQKENI in the germline V gene. The CDR3 spells CASSPGTRYEQYF. CDR3 nucleotides: TGTGCCAGCTCGCCCGGGACACGCTACGAGCAGTACTTC.

The chain uses TRBV28 and TRBJ1-5; TRBD1 might be the D (6 bases). The CDR3 loop spans 16 amino acids. CDR1 is MDHEN, CDR2 SYDVKM, per germline. V lost 6 bases and J lost 0, with 15 bases in between. CDR3 bases: TGTGCCAGCAGCCGTTCCGGGACACTTAGCAATCAGCCCCAGCATTTT. Translation gives CASSRSGTLSNQPQHF.

V gene TRBV12-5 combines with J gene TRBJ2-3; perhaps TRBD2 as D (6 bases). Trimming stripped 9 bases from V and 2 bases from J, with 9 bases between. Germline assignment: CDR1 LGHNT and CDR2 FRNRAP. The CDR3 loop spans 12 amino acids. In DNA form, the CDR3 reads TGTGCTAGCGGGAGTGTCACAGATACGCAGTATTTT. It yields the protein CASGSVTDTQYF.

The V and J genes are TRBV11-2 and TRBJ1-5; TRBD1 is a possible D gene (6 bases). The germline V and J ends were trimmed by 5 bases and 0 bases, with 20 bases remaining between them. In germline, CDR1 is SGHAT, CDR2 FQNNGV. This CDR3 spans 18 amino acids. This CDR3 reads CASSPGTSSNLSNQPQHF. CDR3 coding DNA: TGTGCCAGCAGCCCCGGGACATCCTCCAACCTTAGCAATCAGCCCCAGCATTTT.

The gene calls are TRBV5-1 and TRBJ1-5, with TRBD1 matching 9 bases. This CDR3 is 14 amino acids long. Unmatched junction bases numbered 6, after V lost 4 bases and J lost 7 bases. The germline gives CDR1 SGHRS, CDR2 YFSETQ. The CDR3 protein is CASSDGTGNQPQHF. For the CDR3, the DNA is TGCGCCAGCAGCGATGGGACAGGGAACCAGCCCCAGCATTTT.

This clone came up once. This chain connects TRBV28 to TRBJ2-3, with TRBD2 matching over 10 bases. Germline loops: CDR1 MDHEN, CDR2 SYDVKM. The CDR3 covers 17 residues. V lost 3 bases to trimming and J lost 2 bases; unmatched junction nucleotides: 8. CDR3 nucleotide sequence: TGTGCCAGCAGTTTCTTTGGTACTAGCGGGGACACAGATACGCAGTATTTT. Protein product: CASSFFGTSGDTDTQYF.

The chain has TRBV30 and TRBJ1-6; TRBD1 aligns across 9 bases. With 1 base clipped from V and 10 bases from J, the junction kept 5 bases outside the gene matches. CDR3 length: 14 amino acids. Germline V CDR1 and CDR2: GTSNPN, SVGIG (reference sequence). CDR3 nucleotides: TGTGCCTGGAGTGCCAGGACAGGGGACTCACCCCTCCACTTT. It translates to CAWSARTGDSPLHF.

The gene calls are TRBV7-2 and TRBJ2-7; D is possibly TRBD2 (6 bases). Germline V gene lookup returns CDR1 SGHTA and CDR2 FQGNSA. Trimming took off 4 bases at V and 0 bases at J, with 13 bases between the two ends. The CDR3 has 15 amino acids. The DNA of the CDR3 is TGTGCCAGCAGCTGGCTTGCGGGAAGCTCCTACGAGCAGTACTTC. Translation gives CASSWLAGSSYEQYF.

As regards this clone: Compared with germline, one end of the junction differs, possibly owing to a read error. This rearrangement joins TRBV29-1 to TRBJ1-1; D is unclear. This CDR3 has 12 residues. Germline V lookup: CDR1 SQVTM, CDR2 ANQGSEA. In nucleotides, the CDR3 is TGCAGCGTTGAAGATCGCGTCTCCTTTCCGGGTTTT. This sequence encodes CSVEDRVSFPGF.

The J gene is TRBJ1-2, the V gene TRBV6-5; maybe TRBD1 (5 bases). The CDR3 contains 16 residues. Germline-derived CDR1 and CDR2 are MNHEY and SVGAGI. V was trimmed by 0 bases and J by 3 bases, leaving 14 bases between them. In DNA, the CDR3 is TGTGCCAGCAGTTACTCGATAGGCGGGGGGGACTATGGCTACACCTTC. Amino acid sequence: CASSYSIGGGDYGYTF.